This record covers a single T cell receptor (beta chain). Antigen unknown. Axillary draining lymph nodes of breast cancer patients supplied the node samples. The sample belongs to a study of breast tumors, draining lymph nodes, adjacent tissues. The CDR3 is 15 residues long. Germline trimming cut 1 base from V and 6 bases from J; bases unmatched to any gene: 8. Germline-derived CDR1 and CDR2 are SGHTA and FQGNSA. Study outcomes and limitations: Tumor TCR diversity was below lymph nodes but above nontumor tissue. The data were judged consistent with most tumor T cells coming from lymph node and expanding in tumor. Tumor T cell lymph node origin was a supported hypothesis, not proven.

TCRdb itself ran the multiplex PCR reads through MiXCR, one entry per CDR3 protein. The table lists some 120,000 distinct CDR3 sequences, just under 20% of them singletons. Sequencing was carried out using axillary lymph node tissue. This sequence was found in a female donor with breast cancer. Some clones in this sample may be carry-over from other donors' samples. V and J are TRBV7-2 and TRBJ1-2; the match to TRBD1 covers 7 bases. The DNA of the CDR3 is TGTGCCAGCAGCTTAGGAAGGGGGCGGGAAGATGGCTACACCTTC. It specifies CASSLGRGREDGYTF.